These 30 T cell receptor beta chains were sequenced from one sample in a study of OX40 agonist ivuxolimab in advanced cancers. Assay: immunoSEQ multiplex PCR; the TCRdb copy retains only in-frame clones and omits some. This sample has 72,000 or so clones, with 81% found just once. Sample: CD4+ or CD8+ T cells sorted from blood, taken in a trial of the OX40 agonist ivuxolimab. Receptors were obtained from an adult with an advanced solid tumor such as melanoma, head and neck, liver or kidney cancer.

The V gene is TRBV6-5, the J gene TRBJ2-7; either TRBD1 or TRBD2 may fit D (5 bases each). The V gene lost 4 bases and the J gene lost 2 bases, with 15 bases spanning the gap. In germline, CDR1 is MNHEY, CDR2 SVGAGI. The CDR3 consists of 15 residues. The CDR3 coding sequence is TGTGCCAGCAGTTTGGCCGGGACCTCTCCCTACGAGCAGTACTTC. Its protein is CASSLAGTSPYEQYF.

The CDR3 spells CASSQMAGSVDTEAFF. CDR3 in DNA: TGCGCCAGCAGCCAGATGGCGGGTTCTGTGGACACTGAAGCTTTCTTT. V usage is TRBV4-1 and J usage is TRBJ1-1, with D unresolved. Germline lookup yields CDR1 MGHRA and CDR2 YSYEKL. V lost 3 bases to trimming and J lost 3 bases, with 17 bases between them. The length of the CDR3 is 16 residues.

DNA of the CDR3: TGTGCCAGCCGGAGGATGCAATCGAACACCGGGGAGCTGTTTTTT. Amino acids: CASRRMQSNTGELFF. This chain uses TRBV6-6 with TRBJ2-2, with D perhaps TRBD2 (5 bases). CDR3 length: 15 amino acids. Trimming cost V 8 bases and J 0 bases, with 13 bases left between them. In germline, CDR1 is MNHNY, CDR2 SVGAGI (reference sequence).

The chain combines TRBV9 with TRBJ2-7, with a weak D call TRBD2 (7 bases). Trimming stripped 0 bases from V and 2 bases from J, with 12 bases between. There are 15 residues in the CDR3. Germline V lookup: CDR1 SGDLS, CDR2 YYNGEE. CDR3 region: CASSVEAGAPYEQYF. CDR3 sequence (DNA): TGTGCCAGCAGCGTAGAGGCGGGGGCCCCCTACGAGCAGTACTTC.

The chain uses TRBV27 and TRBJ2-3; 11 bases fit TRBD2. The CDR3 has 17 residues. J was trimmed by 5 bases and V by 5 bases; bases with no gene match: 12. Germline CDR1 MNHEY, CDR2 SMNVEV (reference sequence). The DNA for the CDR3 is TGTGCCAGCAGTCTAAGACTAGCGGGAATGTTGGTAGATACGCAGTATTTT. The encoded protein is CASSLRLAGMLVDTQYF.

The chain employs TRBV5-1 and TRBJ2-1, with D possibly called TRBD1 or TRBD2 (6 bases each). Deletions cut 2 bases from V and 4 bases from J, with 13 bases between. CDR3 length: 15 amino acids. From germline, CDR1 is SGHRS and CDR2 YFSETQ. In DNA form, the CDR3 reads TGCGCCAGCAGCTTTACAGGAGGGGGATACAATGAGCAGTTCTTC. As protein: CASSFTGGGYNEQFF.

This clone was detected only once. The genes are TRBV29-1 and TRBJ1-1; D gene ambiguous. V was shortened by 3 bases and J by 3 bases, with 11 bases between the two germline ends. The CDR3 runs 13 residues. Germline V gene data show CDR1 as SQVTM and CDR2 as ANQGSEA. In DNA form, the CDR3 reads TGCAGCGTTGAGAGGACCCTGGACACTGAAGCTTTCTTT. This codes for CSVERTLDTEAFF.

CDR3 nucleotides: TGTGCCAGCAGCCAGGGACAGGGATCATGGCAGCCCCAGCATTTT. It codes for CASSQGQGSWQPQHF. The chain combines TRBV11-2 with TRBJ1-5; 9 positions match TRBD1. There are 15 residues in the CDR3. Germline V CDR1 and CDR2: SGHAT, FQNNGV. J was trimmed by 7 bases and V by 5 bases; bases with no gene match: 9. The full variable domain, rest sourced from reference TRBV11-2 and TRBJ1-5, is EAGVAQSPRYKIIEKRQSVAFWCNPISGHATLYWYQQILGQGPKLLIQFQNNGVVDDSQLPKDRFSAERLKGVDSTLKIQPAKLEDSAVYLCASSQGQGSWQPQHFGDGTRLSIL.

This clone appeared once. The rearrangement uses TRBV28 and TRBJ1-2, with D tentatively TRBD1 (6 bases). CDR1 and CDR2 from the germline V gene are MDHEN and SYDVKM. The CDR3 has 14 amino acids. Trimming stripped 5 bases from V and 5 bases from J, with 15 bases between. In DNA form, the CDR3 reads TGTGCCAGCAGTCCCCGACAGGACCGGTATGGCTACACCTTC. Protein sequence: CASSPRQDRYGYTF.

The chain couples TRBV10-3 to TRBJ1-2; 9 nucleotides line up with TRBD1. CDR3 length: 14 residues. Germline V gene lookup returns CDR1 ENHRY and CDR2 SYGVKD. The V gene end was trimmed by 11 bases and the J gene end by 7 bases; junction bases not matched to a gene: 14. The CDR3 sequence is CAARSGQGIVGYTF. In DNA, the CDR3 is TGTGCCGCCAGGTCGGGACAGGGAATCGTTGGCTACACCTTC.

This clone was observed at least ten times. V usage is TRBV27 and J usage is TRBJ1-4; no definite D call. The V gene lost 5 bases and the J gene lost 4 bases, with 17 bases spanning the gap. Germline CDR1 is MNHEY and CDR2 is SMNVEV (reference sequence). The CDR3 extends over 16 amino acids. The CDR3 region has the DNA TGTGCCAGCAGTCCTCGACCGGTTGGGGTTAATGAAAAACTGTTTTTT. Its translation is CASSPRPVGVNEKLFF.

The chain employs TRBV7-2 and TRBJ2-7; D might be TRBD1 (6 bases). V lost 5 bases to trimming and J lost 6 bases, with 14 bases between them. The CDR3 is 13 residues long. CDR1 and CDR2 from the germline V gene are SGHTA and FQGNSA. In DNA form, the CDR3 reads TGTGCCAGCAGCGTCAGGGGCACCGTCGAGCAGTACTTC. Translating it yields CASSVRGTVEQYF.

Written as DNA, the CDR3 is TGTGCCAGCAGCTTAGACGGGGGGGCGACCCTTACGCACAATGAGCAGTTCTTC. Translation gives CASSLDGGATLTHNEQFF. The chain combines TRBV11-3 with TRBJ2-1; 8 bases are shared with TRBD2. The CDR3 consists of 18 residues. In germline, CDR1 is SGHNT, CDR2 YENEEA. V shed 0 bases and J 5 bases; nucleotides not matched to a gene: 12.

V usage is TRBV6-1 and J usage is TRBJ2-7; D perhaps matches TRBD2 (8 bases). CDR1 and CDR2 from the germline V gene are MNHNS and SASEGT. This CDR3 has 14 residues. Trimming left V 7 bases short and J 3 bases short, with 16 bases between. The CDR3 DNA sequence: TGTGCCAGCATCAGGGGGGGGACTAGCTACGAGCAGTACTTC. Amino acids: CASIRGGTSYEQYF.

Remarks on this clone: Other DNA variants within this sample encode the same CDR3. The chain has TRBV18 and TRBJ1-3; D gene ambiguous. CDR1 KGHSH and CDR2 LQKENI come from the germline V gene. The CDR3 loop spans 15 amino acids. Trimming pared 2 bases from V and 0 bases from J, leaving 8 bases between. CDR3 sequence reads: CASSPSPLSGNTIYF. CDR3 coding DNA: TGTGCCAGCTCACCAAGTCCACTCTCTGGAAACACCATATATTTT.

DNA of the CDR3: TGTGCCAGCGCTTTTGTGGGAACCCAGGGGCGCACTGAAGCTTTCTTT. Translating it yields CASAFVGTQGRTEAFF. The chain employs TRBV27 and TRBJ1-1; D is possibly TRBD1 (6 bases). Germline-derived CDR1 and CDR2 are MNHEY and SMNVEV (reference sequence). With 8 bases removed from V and 4 bases from J, the gap between germline ends came to 23 bases. CDR3 length: 16 residues.

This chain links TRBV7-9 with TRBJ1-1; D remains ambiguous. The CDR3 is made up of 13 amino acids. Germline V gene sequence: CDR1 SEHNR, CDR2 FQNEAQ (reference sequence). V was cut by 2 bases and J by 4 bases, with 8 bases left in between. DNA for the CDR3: TGTGCCAGCAGCTTACCGGGTACCACTGAAGCTTTCTTT. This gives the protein CASSLPGTTEAFF.

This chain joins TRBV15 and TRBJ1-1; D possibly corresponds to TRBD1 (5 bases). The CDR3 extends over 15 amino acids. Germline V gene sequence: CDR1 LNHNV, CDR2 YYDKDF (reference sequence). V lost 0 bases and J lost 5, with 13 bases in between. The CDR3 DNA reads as TGTGCCACCAGCAGAGATTCCCCAGGGAGGACTGAAGCTTTCTTT. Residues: CATSRDSPGRTEAFF. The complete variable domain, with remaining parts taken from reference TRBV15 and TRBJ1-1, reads DAMVIQNPRYQVTQFGKPVTLSCSQTLNHNVMYWYQQKSSQAPKLLFHYYDKDFNNEADTPDNFQSRRPNTSFCFLDIRSPGLGDTAMYLCATSRDSPGRTEAFFGQGTRLTVV.

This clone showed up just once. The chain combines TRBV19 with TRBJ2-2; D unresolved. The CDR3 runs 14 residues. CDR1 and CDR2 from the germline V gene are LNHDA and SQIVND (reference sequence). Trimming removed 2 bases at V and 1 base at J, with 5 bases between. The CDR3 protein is CASSISENTGELFF. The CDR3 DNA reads TGTGCCAGTAGTATATCCGAGAACACCGGGGAGCTGTTTTTT.

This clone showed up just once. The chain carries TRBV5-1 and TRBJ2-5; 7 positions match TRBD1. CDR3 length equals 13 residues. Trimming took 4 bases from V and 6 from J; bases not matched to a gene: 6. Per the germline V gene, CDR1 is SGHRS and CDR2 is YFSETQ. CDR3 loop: CASSLGQEQTQYF. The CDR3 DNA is TGCGCCAGCAGCCTCGGACAGGAACAGACCCAGTACTTC.

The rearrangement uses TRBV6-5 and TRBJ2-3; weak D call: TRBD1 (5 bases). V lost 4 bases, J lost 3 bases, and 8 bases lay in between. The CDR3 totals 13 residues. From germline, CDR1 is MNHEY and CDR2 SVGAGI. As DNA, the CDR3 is TGTGCCAGCAGTTCCCCAGGGACAGATACGCAGTATTTT. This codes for CASSSPGTDTQYF.

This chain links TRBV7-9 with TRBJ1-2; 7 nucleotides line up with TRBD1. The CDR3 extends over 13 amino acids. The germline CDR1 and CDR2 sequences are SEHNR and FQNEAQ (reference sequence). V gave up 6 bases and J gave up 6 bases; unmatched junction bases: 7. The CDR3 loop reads CASRSDRENGYTF. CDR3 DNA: TGTGCCAGCAGATCAGACAGGGAGAATGGCTACACCTTC.

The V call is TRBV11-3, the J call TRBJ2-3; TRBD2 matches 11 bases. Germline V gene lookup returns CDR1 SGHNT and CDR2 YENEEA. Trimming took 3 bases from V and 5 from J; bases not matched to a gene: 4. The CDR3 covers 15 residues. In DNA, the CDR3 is TGTGCCAGCAGCTTTAGCGGGGGGGCTATAGATACGCAGTATTTT. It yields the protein CASSFSGGAIDTQYF.

The CDR3 nucleotides are TGTGCCAGCAAAACTTTTGAGAATCAGCCCCAGCATTTT. This codes for CASKTFENQPQHF. This chain links TRBV2 with TRBJ1-5; D remains ambiguous. Germline loops: CDR1 SNHLY, CDR2 FYNNEI. The CDR3 runs to 13 residues. Trimming shortened V by 7 bases and J by 4 bases, and 11 bases separated the two germline ends.

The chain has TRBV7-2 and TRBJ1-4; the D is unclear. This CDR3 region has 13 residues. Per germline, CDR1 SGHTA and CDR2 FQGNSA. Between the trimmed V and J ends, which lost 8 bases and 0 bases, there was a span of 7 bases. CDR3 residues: CASSDATNEKLFF. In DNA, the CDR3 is TGTGCCAGCTCGGATGCAACTAATGAAAAACTGTTTTTT.

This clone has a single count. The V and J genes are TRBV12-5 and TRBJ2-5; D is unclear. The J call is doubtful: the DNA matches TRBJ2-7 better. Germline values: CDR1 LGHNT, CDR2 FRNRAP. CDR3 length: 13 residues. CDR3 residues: CASGLDATYEQYF. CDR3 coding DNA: TGTGCTAGTGGTTTGGACGCCACCTACGAGCAGTACTTC.

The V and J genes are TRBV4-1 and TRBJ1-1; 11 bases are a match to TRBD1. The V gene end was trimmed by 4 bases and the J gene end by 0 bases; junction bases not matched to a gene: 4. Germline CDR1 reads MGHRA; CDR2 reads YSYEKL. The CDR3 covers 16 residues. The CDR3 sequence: CASSPGQGVMNTEAFF. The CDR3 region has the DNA TGCGCCAGCAGCCCGGGACAGGGGGTGATGAACACTGAAGCTTTCTTT.

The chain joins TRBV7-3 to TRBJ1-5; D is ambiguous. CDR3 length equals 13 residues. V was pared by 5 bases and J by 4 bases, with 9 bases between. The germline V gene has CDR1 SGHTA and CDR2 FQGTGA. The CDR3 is CASSPGSNQPQHF. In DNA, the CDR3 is TGTGCCAGCAGCCCGGGGTCGAATCAGCCCCAGCATTTT. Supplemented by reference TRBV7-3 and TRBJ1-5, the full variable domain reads GAGVSQTPSNKVTEKGKYVELRCDPISGHTALYWYRQSLGQGPEFLIYFQGTGAADDSGLPNDRFFAVRPEGSVSTLKIQRTERGDSAVYLCASSPGSNQPQHFGDGTRLSIL.

The CDR3: CASSFHTTGSAGNTIYF. The CDR3 region has the DNA TGCGCCAGCAGCTTCCACACGACAGGATCCGCTGGAAACACCATATATTTT. The J gene is TRBJ1-3, the V gene TRBV5-1, with D perhaps TRBD1 (6 bases). This CDR3 has 17 amino acids. Germline V gene lookup returns CDR1 SGHRS and CDR2 YFSETQ. The V end was cut by 2 bases, the J end by 2 bases, with 17 bases between.

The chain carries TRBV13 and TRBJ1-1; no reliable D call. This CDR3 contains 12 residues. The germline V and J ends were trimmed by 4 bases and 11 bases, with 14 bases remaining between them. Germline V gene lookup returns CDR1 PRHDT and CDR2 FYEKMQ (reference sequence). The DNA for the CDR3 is TGTGCCAGCAGCTCCCGCAGCCTTAGTGCTTTCTTT. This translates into CASSSRSLSAFF.